This TCR beta chain was documented in a study of T cells after yellow fever vaccination. By 5'RACE template switching, TCR cDNA was produced, with a universal primer site and UMIs added in the process. TCRdb passed the 5' RACE reads through MiXCR, listing each CDR3 protein once. The repertoire has 400,000 to 450,000 distinct CDR3 sequences, around a sixth of them found once; the top ten carry over 15%. Study-wide results and limits: After the booster, over 95% of CD4 and 88% of CD8 primary-response clones were re-detected. Weaker overall, the secondary response nonetheless peaked faster (day 5 versus 15). A small proportion of clonotypes was detected in both the CD4 and CD8 compartments.

This CDR3 contains 16 residues. The J segment lost 1 base and the V segment lost 5 bases, leaving 7 bases of the junction unmatched. This clonotype was counted only a few times. Antigen specificity is unknown. This TCR came from a man aged 18-30 years who received the YFV17D yellow fever vaccine. The sequenced sample was PBMCs, obtained before the yellow fever booster vaccination. The chain is built from TRBV12-3 or TRBV12-4 and TRBJ2-4; 8 bases are a match to TRBD1. CDR3 amino acids: CASSHQGARAKNIQYF. The DNA for the CDR3 is TGTGCCAGCAGTCATCAGGGGGCGCGGGCCAAAAACATTCAGTACTTC.